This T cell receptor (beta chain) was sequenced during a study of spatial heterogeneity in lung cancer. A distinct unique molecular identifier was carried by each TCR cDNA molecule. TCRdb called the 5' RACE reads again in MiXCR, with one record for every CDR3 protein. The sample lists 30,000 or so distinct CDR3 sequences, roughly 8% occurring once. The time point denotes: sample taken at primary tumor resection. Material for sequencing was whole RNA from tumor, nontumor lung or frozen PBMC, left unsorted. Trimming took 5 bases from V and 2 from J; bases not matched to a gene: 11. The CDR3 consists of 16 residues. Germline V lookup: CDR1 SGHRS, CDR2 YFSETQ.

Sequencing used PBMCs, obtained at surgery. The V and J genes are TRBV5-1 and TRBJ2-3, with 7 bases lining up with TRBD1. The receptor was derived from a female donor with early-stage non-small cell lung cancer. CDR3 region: CASRFTGQVPTDTQYF. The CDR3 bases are TGCGCCAGCAGGTTCACTGGACAGGTACCCACAGATACGCAGTATTTT.